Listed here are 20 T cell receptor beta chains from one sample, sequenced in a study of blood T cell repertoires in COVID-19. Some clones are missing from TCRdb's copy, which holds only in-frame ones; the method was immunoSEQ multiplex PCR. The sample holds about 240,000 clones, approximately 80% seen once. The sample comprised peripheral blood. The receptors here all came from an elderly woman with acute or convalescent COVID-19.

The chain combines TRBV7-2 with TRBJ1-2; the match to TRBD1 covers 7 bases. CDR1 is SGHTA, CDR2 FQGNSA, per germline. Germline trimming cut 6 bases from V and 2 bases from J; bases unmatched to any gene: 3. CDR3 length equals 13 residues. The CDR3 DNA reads TGTGCCAGCAGACAGGGGTCCAACTATGGCTACACCTTC. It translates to CASRQGSNYGYTF.

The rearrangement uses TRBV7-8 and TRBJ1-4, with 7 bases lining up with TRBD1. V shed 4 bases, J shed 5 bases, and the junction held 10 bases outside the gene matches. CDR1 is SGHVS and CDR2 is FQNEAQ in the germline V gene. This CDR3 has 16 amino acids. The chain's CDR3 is CASSSLRQGGNEKLFF. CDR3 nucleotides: TGTGCCAGCAGCTCCCTACGGCAGGGGGGAAATGAAAAACTGTTTTTT. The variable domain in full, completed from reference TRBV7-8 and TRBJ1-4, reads GAGVSQSPRYKVAKRGQDVALRCDPISGHVSLFWYQQALGQGPEFLTYFQNEAQLDKSGLPSDRFFAERPEGSVSTLKIQRTQQEDSAVYLCASSSLRQGGNEKLFFGSGTQLSVL.

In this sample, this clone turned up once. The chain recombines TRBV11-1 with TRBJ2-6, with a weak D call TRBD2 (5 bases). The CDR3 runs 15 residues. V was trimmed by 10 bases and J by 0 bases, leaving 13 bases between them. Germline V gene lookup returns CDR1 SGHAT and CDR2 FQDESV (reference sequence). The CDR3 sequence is CAIRTEDSGANVLTF. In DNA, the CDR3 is TGTGCCATTAGGACTGAAGACTCTGGGGCCAACGTCCTGACTTTC.

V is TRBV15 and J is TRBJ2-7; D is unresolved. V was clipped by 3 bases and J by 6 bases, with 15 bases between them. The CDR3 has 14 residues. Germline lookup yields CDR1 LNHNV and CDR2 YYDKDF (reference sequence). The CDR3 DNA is TGTGCCACCAGCAGTTCCCCCTTACAGACCGAGCAGTACTTC. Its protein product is CATSSSPLQTEQYF.

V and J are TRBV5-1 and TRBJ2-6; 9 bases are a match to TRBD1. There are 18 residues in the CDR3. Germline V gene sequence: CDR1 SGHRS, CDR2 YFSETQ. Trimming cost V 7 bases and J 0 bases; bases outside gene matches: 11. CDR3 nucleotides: TGCGCCAGCGCCACTCTTGGGGACAGGGTCTCTGGGGCCAACGTCCTGACTTTC. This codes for CASATLGDRVSGANVLTF.

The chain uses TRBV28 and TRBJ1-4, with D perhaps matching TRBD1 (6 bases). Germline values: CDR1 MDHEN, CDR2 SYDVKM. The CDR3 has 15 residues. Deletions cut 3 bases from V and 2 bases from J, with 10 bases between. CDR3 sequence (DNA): TGTGCCAGCAGTTTGTACAGGGCGACTAATGAAAAACTGTTTTTT. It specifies CASSLYRATNEKLFF.

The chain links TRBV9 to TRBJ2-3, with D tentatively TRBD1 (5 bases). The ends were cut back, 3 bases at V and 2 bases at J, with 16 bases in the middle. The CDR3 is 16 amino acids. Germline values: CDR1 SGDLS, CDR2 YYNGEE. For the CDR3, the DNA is TGTGCCAGCAGCGCCTCACCAAACAGGAACACAGATACGCAGTATTTT. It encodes CASSASPNRNTDTQYF.

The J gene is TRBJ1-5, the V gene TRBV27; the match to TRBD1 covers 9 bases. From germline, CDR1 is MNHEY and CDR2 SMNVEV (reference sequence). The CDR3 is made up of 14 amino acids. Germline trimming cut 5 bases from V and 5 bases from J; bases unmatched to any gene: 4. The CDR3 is CASSPWTGDQPQHF. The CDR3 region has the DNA TGTGCCAGCAGTCCGTGGACAGGGGATCAGCCCCAGCATTTT.

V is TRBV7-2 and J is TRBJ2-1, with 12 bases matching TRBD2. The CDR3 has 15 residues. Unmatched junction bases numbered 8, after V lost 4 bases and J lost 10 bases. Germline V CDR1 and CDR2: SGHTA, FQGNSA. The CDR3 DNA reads TGTGCCAGCAGCTCCCCTAGCGGGGGGGCCGAGGAGCAGTTCTTC. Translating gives CASSSPSGGAEEQFF.

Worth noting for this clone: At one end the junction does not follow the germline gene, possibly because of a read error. CDR3 nucleotides: TGCAGTGCTAGTGGTTCCGCGGGAAGTAATCTGCCCCAGCATTTT. Translating it yields CSASGSAGSNLPQHF. V is TRBV20-1 and J is TRBJ1-5, with no clear D. The CDR3 sequence is 15 residues long. Germline V gives CDR1 DFQATT, CDR2 SNEGSKA (reference sequence).

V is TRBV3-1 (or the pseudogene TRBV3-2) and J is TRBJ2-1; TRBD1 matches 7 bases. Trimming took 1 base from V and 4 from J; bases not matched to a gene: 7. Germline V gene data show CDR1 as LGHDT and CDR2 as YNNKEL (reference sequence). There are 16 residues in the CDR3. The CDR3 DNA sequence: TGTGCCAGCAGCCAAGTACGAGGGGGCCAGTACAATGAGCAGTTCTTC. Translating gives CASSQVRGGQYNEQFF.

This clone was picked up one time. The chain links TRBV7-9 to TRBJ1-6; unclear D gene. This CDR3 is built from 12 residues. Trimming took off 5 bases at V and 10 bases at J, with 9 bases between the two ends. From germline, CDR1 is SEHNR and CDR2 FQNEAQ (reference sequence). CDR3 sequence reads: CASSPSGSPLHF. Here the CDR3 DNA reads TGTGCCAGCAGCCCGTCGGGATCACCCCTCCACTTT.

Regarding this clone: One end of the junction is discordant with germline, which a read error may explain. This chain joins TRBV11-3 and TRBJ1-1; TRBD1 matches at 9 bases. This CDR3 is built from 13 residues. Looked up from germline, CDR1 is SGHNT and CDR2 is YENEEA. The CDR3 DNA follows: TGTGCCAGCAGCCCCACAGGGGGCACTGAAACTTTCTTT. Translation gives CASSPTGGTETFF.

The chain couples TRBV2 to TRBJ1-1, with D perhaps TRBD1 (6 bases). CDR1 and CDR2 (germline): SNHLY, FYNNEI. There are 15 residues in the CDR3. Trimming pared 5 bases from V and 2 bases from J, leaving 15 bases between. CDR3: CASSFSGVGNTEAFF. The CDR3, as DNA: TGTGCCAGCAGTTTTTCAGGGGTAGGCAACACTGAAGCTTTCTTT.

This CDR3 reads CASSLHTGPGNTIYF. The DNA of the CDR3 is TGTGCCAGCAGTTTACATACAGGGCCCGGAAACACCATATATTTT. The chain links TRBV28 to TRBJ1-3; possibly TRBD1 for D (6 bases). CDR1 and CDR2 from the germline V gene are MDHEN and SYDVKM. The V end was cut by 2 bases, the J end by 4 bases, with 12 bases between. This CDR3 is built from 15 residues.

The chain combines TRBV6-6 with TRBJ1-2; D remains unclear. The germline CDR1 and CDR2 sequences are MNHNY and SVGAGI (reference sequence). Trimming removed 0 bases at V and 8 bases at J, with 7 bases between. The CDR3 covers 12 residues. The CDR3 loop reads CASSYSPEGYTF. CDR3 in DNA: TGTGCCAGCAGTTACTCACCTGAGGGCTACACCTTC.

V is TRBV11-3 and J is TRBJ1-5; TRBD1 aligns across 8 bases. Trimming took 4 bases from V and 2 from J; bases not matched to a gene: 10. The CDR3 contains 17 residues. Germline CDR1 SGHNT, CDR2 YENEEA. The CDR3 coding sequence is TGTGCCAGCAGCTCCCTCAGGGGGCGCGTGGGCAATCAGCCCCAGCATTTT. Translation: CASSSLRGRVGNQPQHF.

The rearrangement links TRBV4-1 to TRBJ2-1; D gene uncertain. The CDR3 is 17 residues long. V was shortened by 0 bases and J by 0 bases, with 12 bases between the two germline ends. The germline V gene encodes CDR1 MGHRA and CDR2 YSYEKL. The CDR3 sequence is CASSQDPAASSYNEQFF. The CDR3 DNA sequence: TGCGCCAGCAGCCAAGATCCTGCGGCTAGCTCCTACAATGAGCAGTTCTTC.

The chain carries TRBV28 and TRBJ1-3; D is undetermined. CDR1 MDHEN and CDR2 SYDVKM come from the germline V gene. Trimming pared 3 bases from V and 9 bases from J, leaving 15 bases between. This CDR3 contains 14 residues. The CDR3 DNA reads TGTGCCAGCAGTTTTGAGGGAGGTCGGGCCACCATATATTTT. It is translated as CASSFEGGRATIYF.

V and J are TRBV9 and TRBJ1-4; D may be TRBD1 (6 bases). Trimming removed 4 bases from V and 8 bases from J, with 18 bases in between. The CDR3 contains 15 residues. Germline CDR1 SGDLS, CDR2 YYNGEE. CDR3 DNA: TGTGCCAGCAGCACCGCCGTGGGGCAGGGGGAAAAACTGTTTTTT. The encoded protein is CASSTAVGQGEKLFF.